A single sample gave rise to the 8 T cell receptor beta chains below, sequenced in a study of T cell responses to AZD1222 COVID-19 vaccine. The repertoire was sequenced with immunoSEQ multiplex PCR; TCRdb's copy has only in-frame clones and lacks some. The table has roughly 140,000 clones, 75% to 95% seen once. This material consisted of peripheral blood, taken 28 days after the second AZD1222 dose. The receptors shown here come from an adult who received the AZD1222 COVID-19 vaccine.

This rearrangement joins TRBV4-2 to TRBJ2-7; D is possibly TRBD2 (6 bases). CDR1 is LGHNA and CDR2 is YNFKEQ in the germline V gene. Trimming cost V 3 bases and J 7 bases, with 19 bases left between them. The CDR3 is made up of 15 amino acids. CDR3 sequence reads: CASSQADSGPGEQYF. The CDR3 DNA reads as TGTGCCAGCAGCCAGGCCGATAGCGGCCCGGGGGAGCAGTACTTC.

This chain joins TRBV5-1 and TRBJ2-5, with 11 bases fitting TRBD2. V lost 4 bases and J lost 4; bases outside the gene matches: 12. Germline CDR1 reads SGHRS; CDR2 reads YFSETQ. The CDR3 covers 17 residues. The CDR3 DNA follows: TGCGCCAGCAGCACCGGAGTTAGCGGGAGGGCCTCAGAGACCCAGTACTTC. Its protein is CASSTGVSGRASETQYF.

This chain links TRBV6-4 with TRBJ2-1; perhaps TRBD2 as D (6 bases). Between the trimmed V and J ends, which lost 0 bases and 0 bases, there was a span of 12 bases. The CDR3 sequence is 17 residues long. Germline-derived CDR1 and CDR2 are MRHNA and SNTAGT. The chain's CDR3 is CASSDSKKEGSYNEQFF. Written as DNA, the CDR3 is TGTGCCAGCAGTGACTCGAAAAAGGAGGGCTCCTACAATGAGCAGTTCTTC.

This chain connects TRBV19 to TRBJ1-2, with 9 positions matching TRBD1. V lost 4 bases to trimming and J lost 8 bases; unmatched junction nucleotides: 11. Germline values: CDR1 LNHDA, CDR2 SQIVND (reference sequence). This CDR3 has 15 amino acids. This CDR3 is CASSTAGGTGKGYTF. CDR3 DNA sequence: TGTGCCAGTAGTACCGCGGGGGGGACAGGGAAAGGCTACACCTTC.

The CDR3 is CASSKRLAEGYEQYF. CDR3 sequence (DNA): TGTGCCAGCAGTAAACGACTAGCGGAGGGGTACGAGCAGTACTTC. This chain connects TRBV21-1 to TRBJ2-7; the table's TRBD2 call for D was not verified on the DNA. TRBV21-1 is reported as a pseudogene. The CDR3 consists of 15 residues.

The gene calls are TRBV14 and TRBJ2-7; 9 bases are a match to TRBD1. The junction had 3 bases not matched to a gene; V was cut back by 4 bases and J by 2 bases. Germline V gene data show CDR1 as SGHDN and CDR2 as FVKESK. The CDR3 length is 14 residues. CDR3 coding DNA: TGTGCCAGCAGCCTCCGACAGGGGGCCTACGAGCAGTACTTC. It is translated as CASSLRQGAYEQYF.

The J gene is TRBJ2-3, the V gene TRBV29-1; D gene unclear. This CDR3 has 12 residues. Trimming removed 4 bases from V and 3 bases from J, with 8 bases in between. Germline values: CDR1 SQVTM, CDR2 ANQGSEA. CDR3 in amino acids: CSVVPRTDTQYF. The CDR3, as DNA: TGCAGCGTTGTGCCCAGGACAGATACGCAGTATTTT.

V gene TRBV6-4 combines with J gene TRBJ1-2; 10 positions match TRBD1. The CDR3 extends over 18 amino acids. The germline V gene encodes CDR1 MRHNA and CDR2 SNTAGT. Trimming cost V 3 bases and J 3 bases; bases outside gene matches: 13. CDR3 in DNA: TGTGCCAGCAGTGAAAGAATCGGGACAGGGGATAGGCACTATGGCTACACCTTC. Translation: CASSERIGTGDRHYGYTF.